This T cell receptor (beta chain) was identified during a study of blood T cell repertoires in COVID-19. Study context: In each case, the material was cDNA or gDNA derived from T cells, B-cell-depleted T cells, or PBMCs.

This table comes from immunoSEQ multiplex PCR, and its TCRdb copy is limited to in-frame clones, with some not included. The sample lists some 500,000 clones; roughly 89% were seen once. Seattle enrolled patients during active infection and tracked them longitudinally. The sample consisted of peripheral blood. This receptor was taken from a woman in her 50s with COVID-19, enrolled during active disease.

CDR3 sequence reads: CASRLYPIGQGALGIVLTEAFF. The DNA for the CDR3 is TGCGCCAGCAGACTCTACCCTATAGGACAGGGGGCGTTAGGAATTGTCCTCACTGAAGCTTTCTTT. The gene calls are TRBV5-1 and TRBJ1-1; 11 nucleotides align to TRBD1. J was trimmed by 4 bases and V by 5 bases; bases with no gene match: 28. This CDR3 is 22 amino acids long. Germline loops: CDR1 SGHRS, CDR2 YFSETQ.